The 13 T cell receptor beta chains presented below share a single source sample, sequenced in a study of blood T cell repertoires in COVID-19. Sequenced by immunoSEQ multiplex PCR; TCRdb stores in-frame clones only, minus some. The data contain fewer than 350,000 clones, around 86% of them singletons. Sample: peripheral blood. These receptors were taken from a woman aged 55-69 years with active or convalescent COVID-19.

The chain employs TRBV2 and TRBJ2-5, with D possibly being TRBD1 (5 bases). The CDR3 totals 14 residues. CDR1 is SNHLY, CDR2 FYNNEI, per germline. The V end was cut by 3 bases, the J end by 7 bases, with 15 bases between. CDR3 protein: CASSDLVGPGTQYF. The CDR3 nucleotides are TGTGCCAGCAGTGACTTGGTGGGGCCAGGGACCCAGTACTTC.

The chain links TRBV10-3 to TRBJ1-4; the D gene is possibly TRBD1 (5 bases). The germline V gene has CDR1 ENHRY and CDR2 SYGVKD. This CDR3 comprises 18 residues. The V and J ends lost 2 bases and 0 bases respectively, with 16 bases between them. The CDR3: CAISEGAGGEATNEKLFF. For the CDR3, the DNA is TGTGCCATCAGTGAGGGGGCAGGAGGGGAGGCAACTAATGAAAAACTGTTTTTT.

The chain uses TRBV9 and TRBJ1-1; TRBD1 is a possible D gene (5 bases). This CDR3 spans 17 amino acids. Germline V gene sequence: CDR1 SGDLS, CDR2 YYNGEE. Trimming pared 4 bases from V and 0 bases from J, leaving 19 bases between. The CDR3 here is CASSHPGGTIMNTEAFF. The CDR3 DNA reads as TGTGCCAGCAGCCACCCCGGGGGGACGATTATGAACACTGAAGCTTTCTTT. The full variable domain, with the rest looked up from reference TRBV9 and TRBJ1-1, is DSGVTQTPKHLITATGQRVTLRCSPRSGDLSVYWYQQSLDQGLQFLIQYYNGEERAKGNILERFSAQQFPDLHSELNLSSLELGDSALYFCASSHPGGTIMNTEAFFGQGTRLTVV.

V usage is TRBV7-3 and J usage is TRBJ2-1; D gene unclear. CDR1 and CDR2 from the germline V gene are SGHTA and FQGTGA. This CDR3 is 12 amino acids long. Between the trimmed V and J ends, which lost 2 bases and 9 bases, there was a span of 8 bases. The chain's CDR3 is CASSLHASEQFF. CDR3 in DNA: TGTGCCAGCAGCTTACACGCGAGTGAGCAGTTCTTC.

For the CDR3, the DNA is TGTGCCAGCAGCAAGCGGGACAGGAGACCATGGAGGGGTGAAGCTTTCTTT. The encoded protein is CASSKRDRRPWRGEAFF. This rearrangement joins TRBV21-1 to TRBJ1-1; TRBD1, the table's D call, lacks a check against the DNA. TRBV21-1 is designated a pseudogene. This CDR3 has 17 residues.

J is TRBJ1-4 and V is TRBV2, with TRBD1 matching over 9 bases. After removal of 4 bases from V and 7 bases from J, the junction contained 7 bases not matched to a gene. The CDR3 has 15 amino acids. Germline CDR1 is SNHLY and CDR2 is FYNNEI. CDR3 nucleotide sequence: TGTGCCAGCAGTGGTTCTACAGGGGGCGTTGAAAAACTGTTTTTT. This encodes CASSGSTGGVEKLFF.

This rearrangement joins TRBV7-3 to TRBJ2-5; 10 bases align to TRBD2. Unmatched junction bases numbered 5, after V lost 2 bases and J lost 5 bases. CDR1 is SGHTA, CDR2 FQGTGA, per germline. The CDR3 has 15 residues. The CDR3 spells CASSLERGGRETQYF. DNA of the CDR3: TGTGCCAGCAGCTTAGAGCGGGGGGGCCGGGAGACCCAGTACTTC.

CDR3 sequence (DNA): TGCAGCGTTGTGGGGCAGGGGCAGGGCGAAAAACTGTTTTTT. Protein sequence: CSVVGQGQGEKLFF. The chain joins TRBV29-1 to TRBJ1-4, with D possibly TRBD1 on 6 matching bases. This CDR3 is built from 14 residues. Germline CDR1 is SQVTM and CDR2 is ANQGSEA. V was pared by 4 bases and J by 8 bases, with 17 bases between.

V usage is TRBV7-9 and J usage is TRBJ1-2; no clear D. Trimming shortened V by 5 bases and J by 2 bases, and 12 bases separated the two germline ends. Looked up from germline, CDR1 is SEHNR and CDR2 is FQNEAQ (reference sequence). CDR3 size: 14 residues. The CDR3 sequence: CASSNRATNYGYTF. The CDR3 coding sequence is TGTGCCAGCAGCAATCGTGCGACAAACTATGGCTACACCTTC.

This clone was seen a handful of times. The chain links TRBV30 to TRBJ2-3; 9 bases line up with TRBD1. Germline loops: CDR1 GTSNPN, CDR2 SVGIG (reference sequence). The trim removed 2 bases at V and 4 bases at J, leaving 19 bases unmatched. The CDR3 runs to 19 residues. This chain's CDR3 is CAWSLLRTGALWGADTQYF. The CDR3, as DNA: TGTGCCTGGAGTCTCCTCCGGACAGGGGCTTTGTGGGGAGCAGATACGCAGTATTTT.

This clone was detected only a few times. DNA of the CDR3: TGTGCCAGCAGCTTCCGGGGTCTACCCTACGAGCAGTACTTC. Translated: CASSFRGLPYEQYF. V gene TRBV7-9 combines with J gene TRBJ2-7; the D gene is possibly TRBD2 (5 bases). V was clipped by 3 bases and J by 2 bases, with 11 bases between them. The CDR3 runs to 14 residues. Germline CDR1 SEHNR, CDR2 FQNEAQ (reference sequence).

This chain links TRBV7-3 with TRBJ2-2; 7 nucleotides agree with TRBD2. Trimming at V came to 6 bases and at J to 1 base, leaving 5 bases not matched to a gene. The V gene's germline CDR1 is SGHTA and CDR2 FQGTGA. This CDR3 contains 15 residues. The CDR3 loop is CASRRGLGNTGELFF. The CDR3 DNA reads TGTGCCAGCAGACGTGGACTAGGGAACACCGGGGAGCTGTTTTTT.

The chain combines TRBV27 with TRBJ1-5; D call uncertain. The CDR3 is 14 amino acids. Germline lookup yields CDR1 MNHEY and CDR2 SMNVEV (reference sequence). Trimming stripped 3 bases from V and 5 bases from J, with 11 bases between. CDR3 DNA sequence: TGTGCCAGCAGTTTTGGCAGGAAGGATCAGCCCCAGCATTTT. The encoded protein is CASSFGRKDQPQHF.